The rows below give T cell receptor beta chains drawn from one sample of a study of OX40 agonist ivuxolimab in advanced cancers. Method: immunoSEQ multiplex PCR; TCRdb's copy keeps in-frame clones and lacks some. The profile covers 45,000 to 60,000 clones, with almost 90% appearing a single time and about 8% taken by the ten largest. Here the sequenced sample was CD4+ or CD8+ T cells sorted from blood, taken in a trial of the OX40 agonist ivuxolimab. These receptors came from an adult with an advanced solid tumor such as melanoma, head and neck, liver or kidney cancer. Each CDR3 is given with its conserved first and last residue. Each record gives: clone size, J gene, V gene, D gene, CDR3 DNA, CDR3 protein. The D gene is left open where the match is weak. Not every row has a clone size; where given, it reads once, few, many or a size class.

NA,TRBJ2-1,TRBV7-3,NA,TGTGCCAGCAGCTTATCCGATTACAATGAGCAGTTCTTC,CASSLSDYNEQFF
NA,TRBJ2-5,TRBV11-3,TRBD2,TGTGCCAGCAGCTTATTTACAGCGGGAGGCCGGGAGACCCAGTACTTC,CASSLFTAGGRETQYF
NA,TRBJ1-5,TRBV10-1,NA,TGCGCCAGCAGTGAAAACTATCAGCCCCAGCATTTT,CASSENYQPQHF
once,TRBJ2-7,TRBV19,NA,TGTGCCAGTAGGCTATACAGGGACGCCTCCTACGAGCAGTACTTC,CASRLYRDASYEQYF
NA,TRBJ1-1,TRBV6-5,NA,TGTGCCAGCTATATGAACACTGAAGCTTTCTTT,CASYMNTEAFF
NA,TRBJ2-3,TRBV10-3,NA,TGTGCCATCAGTGACCCACAGGGAGCAGATACGCAGTATTTT,CAISDPQGADTQYF
once,TRBJ2-2,TRBV6-1,NA,TGTGCCAGCAGTAGAGGGGTCACCGGGGAGCTGTTTTTT,CASSRGVTGELFF
NA,TRBJ2-5,TRBV5-1,NA,TGCGCCAGCAGCCCCGCCCAGGGCACCCAAGAGACCCAGTACTTC,CASSPAQGTQETQYF
NA,TRBJ1-5,TRBV5-6,NA,TGTGCCAGCAGCTTGGGGACCGACCTCAATCAGCCCCAGCATTTT,CASSLGTDLNQPQHF
NA,TRBJ1-5,TRBV27,NA,TGTGCCAGCAGTTTATGGCCCCCGGATAGCAATCAGCCCCAGCATTTT,CASSLWPPDSNQPQHF
once,TRBJ2-7,TRBV11-3,TRBD1,TGTGCCAGCAGCAAGACAGGGTCCTACGAGCAGTACTTC,CASSKTGSYEQYF
NA,TRBJ1-5,TRBV29-1,NA,TGCAGCGTTGCCGGGACTAGCAATCAGCCCCAGCATTTT,CSVAGTSNQPQHF
once,TRBJ2-1,TRBV11-3,TRBD1,TGTGCCAGCAGCTTATCCGCAGGGGGAATCGTCAATGAGCAGTTCTTC,CASSLSAGGIVNEQFF
NA,TRBJ2-1,TRBV5-1,TRBD2,TGCGCCAGCAGCTCGGAGGGGACTAGCGGGAGTAAGTACAATGAGCAGTTCTTC,CASSSEGTSGSKYNEQFF
once,TRBJ1-1,TRBV29-1,NA,TGCAGCGTTGGCGGATGGCAGGGATTTCGAGGTGAAGCTTTCTTT,CSVGGWQGFRGEAFF
medium-sized,TRBJ1-5,TRBV28,NA,TGTGCCAGCAGTTTATACAAGCAGCCCCAGCATTTT,CASSLYKQPQHF
NA,TRBJ1-4,TRBV28,NA,TGTGCCAGCAGACCCGGGACGGGTTTTTTTCGGCTGTTTTTT,CASRPGTGFFRLFF
NA,TRBJ2-3,TRBV4-2,TRBD2,TGTGCCAGCAGCGACCTATCCGGGACTAGCGGGAGAACAGATACGCAGTATTTT,CASSDLSGTSGRTDTQYF
few,TRBJ1-5,TRBV10-2,NA,TGCGCCAGCAGTGATTGGGAGGGTGAGCCCCAGCATTTT,CASSDWEGEPQHF
NA,TRBJ2-7,TRBV4-2,NA,TGTGCCAGCAGCATTGGATACTCCTACGAGCAGTACTTC,CASSIGYSYEQYF
NA,TRBJ1-1,TRBV10-3,NA,TGTGCCATCAGTGATTTTGGGGGCACTGAAGCTTTCTTT,CAISDFGGTEAFF
once,TRBJ2-3,TRBV5-1,TRBD2,TGCGCCAGCAGCCCACTAGCGGGCGGATCTCCTAGCACAGATACGCAGTATTTT,CASSPLAGGSPSTDTQYF
once,TRBJ1-3,TRBV19,TRBD1,TGTGCCAGTAGTGTCGGGACAGGGCAGGTTGGAAACACCATATATTTT,CASSVGTGQVGNTIYF
NA,TRBJ1-2,TRBV6-5,NA,TGTGCCAGCAGTTACACCCGGGCAAGGTTTTCTGGCTACACCTTC,CASSYTRARFSGYTF
NA,TRBJ1-4,TRBV19,NA,TGTGCCAGTAGAATTGGGAACTCGGGACATCTGAGAACTAATGAAAAACTGTTTTTT,CASRIGNSGHLRTNEKLFF
few,TRBJ1-6,TRBV10-3,NA,TGTGCCATCAGCCCAATACCCAGAGAACCCCTCCACTTT,CAISPIPREPLHF
NA,TRBJ2-3,TRBV28,NA,TGTGCGGAGAAAGGTCAAGACACAGATACGCAGTATTTT,CAEKGQDTDTQYF
NA,TRBJ2-7,TRBV5-1,TRBD1,TGCGCCAGCAGCCCCCTCGGGACAGATGGCTACGAGCAGTACTTC,CASSPLGTDGYEQYF
NA,TRBJ2-3,TRBV2,TRBD1,TGTGCCAGCAGTCCAGGGGGCCGGACAGATACGCAGTATTTT,CASSPGGRTDTQYF
NA,TRBJ2-7,TRBV29-1,TRBD1,TGCAGCGTTGATCGGCCAGGGGGCGGCGGCGAGCAGTACTTC,CSVDRPGGGGEQYF
NA,TRBJ2-5,TRBV10-1,NA,TGCGCCAGCAGTGAGTCTTTGGCAGGGACGTTCCAAGAGACCCAGTACTTC,CASSESLAGTFQETQYF
NA,TRBJ2-2,TRBV11-3,TRBD1,TGTGCCAGCAGCCCGGGACAGGGGTTCGCCGGGGAGCTGTTTTTT,CASSPGQGFAGELFF
NA,TRBJ1-5,TRBV5-1,TRBD1,TGCGCCAGCAGCTTGGCCACAGGGGTGGATCAGCCCCAGCATTTT,CASSLATGVDQPQHF
few,TRBJ1-4,TRBV28,TRBD1,TGTGCCAGCAGCAGGGGGCAGGGAAGGGAAAAACTGTTTTTT,CASSRGQGREKLFF
NA,TRBJ2-5,TRBV7-2,NA,TGTGCCAGCAGACCCACCGGGACAAAAGAGACCCAGTACTTC,CASRPTGTKETQYF
NA,TRBJ2-7,TRBV28,NA,TGTGCCAGCCTAAGGGGGTCCTACGAGCAGTACTTC,CASLRGSYEQYF
NA,TRBJ1-4,TRBV18,NA,TGTGCCAGCTCACCAGCTCAAACGACCACTAATGAAAAACTGTTTTTT,CASSPAQTTTNEKLFF
NA,TRBJ1-1,TRBV28,NA,TGTGCCAGCAGCCGGGACGGGAGGAATGAAGCTTTCTTT,CASSRDGRNEAFF
NA,TRBJ2-3,TRBV19,NA,TGTGCCAGTAGTATATCTCGTTCAGATACGCAGTATTTT,CASSISRSDTQYF
NA,TRBJ2-3,TRBV18,NA,TGTGCCAGCTCCCTCATAGCGACAGATACGCAGTATTTT,CASSLIATDTQYF
NA,TRBJ1-3,TRBV9,NA,TGTGCCAGCAGCGTGGGCGGTATGGCAGGGCCTGGAAACACCATATATTTT,CASSVGGMAGPGNTIYF
once,TRBJ2-1,TRBV5-8,TRBD2,TGTGCCAGCAGCTTGTTCCTAGCGGGAGGGGGATACAATGAGCAGTTCTTC,CASSLFLAGGGYNEQFF
NA,TRBJ1-2,TRBV20-1,NA,TGCAGTGTTCCTCGGGGATACGGCTACACCTTC,CSVPRGYGYTF
NA,TRBJ2-3,TRBV18,NA,TGTGCCAGCTCACCAAATTTAGGGGCTCCGGATACGCAGTATTTT,CASSPNLGAPDTQYF